This T cell receptor (beta chain) stems from a study of spatial heterogeneity in lung cancer (dated by TCRdb to between 2017 and 2020). Looking at the study overall: Samples were obtained from approximately 76 patients with early-stage, untreated non-small cell lung cancer from the lung TRACERx cohort. The study linked features of the TCR repertoire to counts of nonsynonymous mutations, which were determined by whole-exome sequencing of tumor tissue. Follow-up PBMC samples were sequenced whenever available, and the median time to follow-up was about 23 months after resection. At surgery, 200 or so tumor regions, 63 to 70 matched nontumor lung samples and 45 to 60 PBMC samples were TCR-sequenced for both alpha and beta chains. More beta-chain than alpha-chain transcripts were consistently detected, likely reflecting higher beta-chain transcript abundance. In non-small cell lung cancer, the study made a quantitative comparison of TCR alpha and beta repertoires among multiple tumor regions, matched nontumor lung and blood. In the raw uncorrected reads, each unique combination of TCR and UMI appeared more than ten times on average.

Beyond this particular receptor, the publication reports: Additional single-cell paired TCR alpha and beta sequencing was considered necessary to confirm, at a functional level, the hypothesis that regional TCRs recognize regional mutations. Ubiquitous expanded tumor TCRs were found in blood more often at tumor resection than at routine follow-up. Only 13 to 15 patients were included in the comparisons of baseline and follow-up blood repertoires.

This clonotype was counted many times. No cognate antigen has been identified for it. Per-base qualities were not stored, and no clone one base away is much larger. The sample's time point label, decoded: blood at routine non-recurrence follow-up after resection. TCR sequencing used whole RNA extracted from tumor and nontumor lung tissue, or from cryopreserved PBMC samples, without cell sorting. Only patients with enough RNA available from two or more tumor regions were chosen for TCR sequencing. Sequences DFQATT (CDR1) and SNEGSKA (CDR2) are obtained from the germline V gene (reference sequence). For this chain, trimming is 5 bases at the V end and 4 bases at the J end, and the number of junction bases without a gene match is 10. Including cysteine and phenylalanine, the CDR3 has 14 amino acids. The only DNA kept is the CDR3, 42 bases in frame from the first base. The library came from 5' RACE. Sequencing instrument: NextSeq 500. In the TCR library protocol, a unique molecular identifier was attached to each TCR cDNA molecule so that PCR and sequencing errors could be corrected. As for the authors' bioinformatics: TCR identification, UMI-based error correction and CDR3 extraction were all carried out with Decombinator tools. TCRs above a frequency of 2 per 1,000, corresponding to the top 1% of the tumor frequency distribution, were defined as expanded. Each repertoire was subsampled 100 times to 5,000 TCRs, after which Renyi diversity was computed with the R vegan package. CDR3 similarity networks were built from amino acid triplet string-kernel similarity, connecting CDR3s with pairwise similarity above 0.82. The raw public reads went through TCRdb reprocessing: fastp at Q25, MiXCR clone calling, in-frame beta chains kept. Duplicate CDR3 protein sequences are folded into a single record with the most common DNA and genes. The V and J calls shown here were made by TCRdb, not taken from the authors' results. This sample has around 110,000 distinct CDR3 sequences in its table, and about 12% of those were observed once. Clones ranked in the top ten supply approximately 17% of the sample.

The chain is made from TRBV20-1 and TRBJ1-2, with 7 bases aligning to TRBD1. This sample comprised PBMCs, obtained at follow-up. This receptor was obtained from a male donor with early-stage non-small cell lung cancer. The nucleotide sequence is TGCAGTGCTTCCGTCGGACAGGAACTCTATGGCTACACCTTC. Its amino acids are CSASVGQELYGYTF.